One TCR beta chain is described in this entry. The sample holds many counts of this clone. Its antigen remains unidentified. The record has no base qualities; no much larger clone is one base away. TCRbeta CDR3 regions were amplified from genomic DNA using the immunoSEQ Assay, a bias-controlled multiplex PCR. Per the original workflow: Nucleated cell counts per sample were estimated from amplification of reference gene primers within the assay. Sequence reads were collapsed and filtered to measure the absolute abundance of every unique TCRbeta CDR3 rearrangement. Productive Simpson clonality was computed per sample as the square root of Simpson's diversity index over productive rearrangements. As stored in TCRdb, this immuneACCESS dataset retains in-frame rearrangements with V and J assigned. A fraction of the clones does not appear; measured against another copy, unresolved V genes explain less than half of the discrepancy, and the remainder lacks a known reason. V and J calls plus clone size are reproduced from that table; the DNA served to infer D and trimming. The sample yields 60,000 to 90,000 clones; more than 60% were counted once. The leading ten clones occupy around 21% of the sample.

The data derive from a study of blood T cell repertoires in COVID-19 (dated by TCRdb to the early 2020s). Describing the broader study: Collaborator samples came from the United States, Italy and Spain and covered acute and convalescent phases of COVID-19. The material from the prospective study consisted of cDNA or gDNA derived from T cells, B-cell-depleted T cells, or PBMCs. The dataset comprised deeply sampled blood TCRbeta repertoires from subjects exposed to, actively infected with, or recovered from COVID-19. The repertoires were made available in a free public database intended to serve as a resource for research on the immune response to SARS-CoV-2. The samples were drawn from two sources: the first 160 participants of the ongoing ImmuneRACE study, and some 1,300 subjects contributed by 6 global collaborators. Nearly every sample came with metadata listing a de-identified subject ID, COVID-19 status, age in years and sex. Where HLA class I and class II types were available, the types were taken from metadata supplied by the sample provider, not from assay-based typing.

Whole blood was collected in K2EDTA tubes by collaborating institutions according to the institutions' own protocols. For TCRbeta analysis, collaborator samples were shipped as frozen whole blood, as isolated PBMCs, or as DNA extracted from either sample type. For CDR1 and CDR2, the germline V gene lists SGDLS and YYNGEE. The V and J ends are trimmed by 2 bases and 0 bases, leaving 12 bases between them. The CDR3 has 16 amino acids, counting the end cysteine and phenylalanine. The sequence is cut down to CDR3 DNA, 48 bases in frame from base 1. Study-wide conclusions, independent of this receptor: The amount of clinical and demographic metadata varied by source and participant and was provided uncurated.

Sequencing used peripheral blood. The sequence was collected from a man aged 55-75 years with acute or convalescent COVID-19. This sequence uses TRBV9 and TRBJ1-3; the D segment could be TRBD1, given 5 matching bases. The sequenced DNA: TGTGCCAGCAGCGTTACAGGTGGTGTCTCTGGAAACACCATATATTTT. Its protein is CASSVTGGVSGNTIYF.